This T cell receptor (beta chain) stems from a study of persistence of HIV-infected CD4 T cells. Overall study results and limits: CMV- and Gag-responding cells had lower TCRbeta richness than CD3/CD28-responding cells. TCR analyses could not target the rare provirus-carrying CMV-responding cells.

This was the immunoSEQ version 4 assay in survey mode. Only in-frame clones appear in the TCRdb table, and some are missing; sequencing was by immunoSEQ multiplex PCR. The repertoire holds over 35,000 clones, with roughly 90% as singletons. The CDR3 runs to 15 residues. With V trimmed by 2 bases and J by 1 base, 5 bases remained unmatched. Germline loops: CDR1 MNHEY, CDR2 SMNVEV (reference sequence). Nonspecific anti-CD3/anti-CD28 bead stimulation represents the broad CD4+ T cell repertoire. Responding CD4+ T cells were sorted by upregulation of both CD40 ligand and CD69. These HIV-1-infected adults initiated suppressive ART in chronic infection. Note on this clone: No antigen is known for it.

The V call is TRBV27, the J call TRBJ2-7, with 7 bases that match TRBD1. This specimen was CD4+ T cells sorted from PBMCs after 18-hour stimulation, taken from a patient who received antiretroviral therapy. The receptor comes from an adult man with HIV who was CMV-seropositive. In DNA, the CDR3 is TGTGCCAGCAGTTTAGAGGGGGCGAGTTCCTACGAGCAGTACTTC. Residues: CASSLEGASSYEQYF.